These 16 T cell receptor beta chains originate from one sample sequenced in a study of metastatic and nonmetastatic thyroid tumors. The entire patient cohort was treatment-naive prior to thyroid surgery. TCRdb redid the clone calls on the PCR reads using MiXCR. The sample includes approximately 37,000 clones, 15% of them seen just once. Sequencing used blood. These receptors came from a male donor with papillary thyroid cancer or a benign thyroid nodule (not recorded which). Some clones in this sample may be carry-over from other donors' samples.

The V and J genes are TRBV30 and TRBJ1-2; D gene uncertain. Trimming removed 7 bases at V and 6 bases at J, with 3 bases between. The CDR3 covers 8 residues. Germline V gene sequence: CDR1 GTSNPN, CDR2 SVGIG (reference sequence). CDR3: CALNGYTF. CDR3 nucleotide sequence: TGTGCCTTAAATGGCTACACCTTC. The full variable domain, completed using reference TRBV30 and TRBJ1-2, is SQTIHQWPATLVQPVGSPLSLECTVEGTSNPNLYWYRQAAGRGLQLLFYSVGIGQISSEVPQNLSASRPQDRQFILSSKKLLLSDSGFYLCALNGYTFGSGTRLTVV.

This clone came up many times. V and J are TRBV6-1 and TRBJ2-3; TRBD1 might be the D (6 bases). This CDR3 spans 14 amino acids. The V gene lost 7 bases and the J gene lost 6 bases, with 17 bases spanning the gap. Germline-derived CDR1 and CDR2 are MNHNS and SASEGT. Here the CDR3 DNA reads TGTGCCAGCACGGCAGGGGTGAGGGCCGATACGCAGTATTTT. Protein sequence: CASTAGVRADTQYF.

This clone was recorded a few times. V and J are TRBV6-1 and TRBJ1-1; 8 bases line up with TRBD1. Per germline, CDR1 MNHNS and CDR2 SASEGT. V lost 4 bases to trimming and J lost 10 bases; unmatched junction nucleotides: 5. The CDR3 runs 12 residues. The CDR3 region is CASSVGQGAAFF. DNA of the CDR3: TGTGCCAGCAGTGTCGGGCAGGGGGCAGCTTTCTTT.

This clone was seen many times. The chain couples TRBV6-1 to TRBJ2-1; D is possibly TRBD2 (6 bases). Germline CDR1 is MNHNS and CDR2 is SASEGT. The CDR3 extends over 16 amino acids. V lost 6 bases and J lost 0, with 15 bases in between. Here the CDR3 DNA reads TGTGCCAGCAGCCTCCTACTGACTAGCTCCTACAATGAGCAGTTCTTC. It codes for CASSLLLTSSYNEQFF.

This clone has ten or more counts. Different DNA sequences within this sample yield the same CDR3. Here the CDR3 reads CASVGGNSNQPQHF. DNA of the CDR3: TGTGCCAGCGTTGGGGGGAACAGCAATCAGCCCCAGCATTTT. The chain combines TRBV2 with TRBJ1-5; possible D gene TRBD1, 5 bases. This CDR3 is 14 amino acids long. Deletions cut 8 bases from V and 1 base from J, with 12 bases between. CDR1 and CDR2 (germline): SNHLY, FYNNEI.

With respect to this clone: A read error may explain this, as a much larger clone is one base away. Within the sample, other DNA sequences also encode this same CDR3. The rearrangement joins TRBV5-4 to TRBJ1-1; perhaps TRBD1 as D (6 bases). This CDR3 is 13 amino acids long. The V gene lost 4 bases and the J gene lost 5 bases, with 12 bases spanning the gap. The germline CDR1 and CDR2 sequences are SGHNT and YYREEE (reference sequence). The CDR3, as DNA: TGTGCCAGCAGCAAAGGGGGGGCGACTGAAGCTTTCTTT. It is translated as CASSKGGATEAFF.

This clone was counted only a few times. The conserved final phenylalanine or tryptophan is absent from the CDR3, which likely points to a read error. The chain has TRBV2 and TRBJ2-7; D call uncertain. Trimming took off 3 bases at V and 4 bases at J, with 7 bases between the two ends. The CDR3 contains 12 residues. Germline CDR1 reads SNHLY; CDR2 reads FYNNEI. CDR3 DNA sequence: TGTGCCAGCAGTGAGGAAAGTTACGAGCAGTACCTC. This translates into CASSEESYEQYL.

This clone was recorded many times. This chain uses TRBV7-2 with TRBJ2-7, with D hard to call. V was trimmed by 2 bases and J by 4 bases, leaving 9 bases between them. Germline CDR1 is SGHTA and CDR2 is FQGNSA. The CDR3 totals 13 residues. CDR3 loop: CASSLTQHYEQYF. CDR3 DNA sequence: TGTGCCAGCAGCTTAACCCAGCATTACGAGCAGTACTTC.

This clone has only a few counts. This may be a read error, as it is one base from a much larger clone. This sample also contains other DNA sequences that code for the same CDR3. The chain uses TRBV29-1 and TRBJ2-1; 8 bases map to TRBD2. Germline-derived CDR1 and CDR2 are SQVTM and ANQGSEA. The CDR3 length is 14 residues. V shed 6 bases, J shed 8 bases, and the junction held 12 bases outside the gene matches. The CDR3 reads CSVGAAGGTHEQFF. The CDR3 DNA is TGCAGCGTCGGGGCGGCGGGAGGAACGCATGAGCAGTTCTTC.

Only a few counts were recorded for this clone. Relative to the germline gene, one junction end is altered; a read error may explain this. The gene calls are TRBV10-3 and TRBJ2-7; D not certain. CDR3 length: 13 residues. Germline CDR1 ENHRY, CDR2 SYGVKD. CDR3 DNA sequence: TGTGCCAGCAGTTACACCCGCTCCTACGAGCAGTACTTC. Translating gives CASSYTRSYEQYF.

This clone appeared many times. V is TRBV19 and J is TRBJ2-3; D call uncertain. This CDR3 is 14 amino acids long. The V end was cut by 5 bases, the J end by 5 bases, with 14 bases between. From germline, CDR1 is LNHDA and CDR2 SQIVND (reference sequence). The CDR3 sequence: CASSPRTQLDTQYF. In nucleotides, the CDR3 is TGTGCCAGTAGTCCGCGGACGCAATTAGATACGCAGTATTTT.

This sequence joins TRBV7-9 and TRBJ2-3; D gene uncertain. Germline values: CDR1 SEHNR, CDR2 FQNEAQ (reference sequence). Trimming took off 3 bases at V and 5 bases at J, with 9 bases between the two ends. The CDR3 totals 13 residues. The chain's CDR3 is CASSFLSRDTQYF. The CDR3 DNA reads TGTGCCAGCAGCTTTCTCAGTAGAGATACGCAGTATTTT.

A few counts support this clone. One base away lies a much larger clone, so this may be a sequencing read error. In DNA form, the CDR3 reads TGTGCCAGAAGTTACATCGGCGGGGCCGGGGAGCTGTTTTTT. Protein sequence: CARSYIGGAGELFF. The chain is built from TRBV6-2 or TRBV6-3 and TRBJ2-2, with D possibly TRBD2 on 6 matching bases. Germline loops: CDR1 MNHEY, CDR2 SVGEGT. CDR3 size: 14 residues.

With regard to this clone: A much bigger clone sits one base away, suggesting this may be a read error. This chain uses TRBV5-6 with TRBJ1-2, with a tentative D call TRBD1 (5 bases). With 4 bases removed from V and 7 bases from J, the gap between germline ends came to 14 bases. The CDR3 extends over 13 amino acids. Germline values: CDR1 SGHDT, CDR2 YYEEEE. CDR3 in amino acids: CASSPDSVAGYTF. CDR3 DNA sequence: TGTGCCAGCAGCCCCGACAGTGTGGCTGGCTACACCTTC.

This clone came up many times. The chain uses TRBV19 and TRBJ2-3; D possibly corresponds to TRBD1 (5 bases). V lost 4 bases to trimming and J lost 4 bases, with 12 bases between them. The CDR3 is made up of 14 amino acids. Germline lookup yields CDR1 LNHDA and CDR2 SQIVND (reference sequence). The CDR3: CASSTGLGPDTQYF. The CDR3 DNA reads TGTGCCAGTAGTACAGGGTTAGGACCAGATACGCAGTATTTT.

This clone showed up many times. The J gene is TRBJ2-7, the V gene TRBV5-1; TRBD2 aligns across 8 bases. Per the germline V gene, CDR1 is SGHRS and CDR2 is YFSETQ. The CDR3 spans 13 residues. Unmatched junction bases numbered 5, after V lost 5 bases and J lost 4 bases. CDR3 nucleotide sequence: TGCGCCAGCAGTAGTGCGGGAGGATACGAGCAGTACTTC. Protein sequence: CASSSAGGYEQYF.